The source of this TCR beta chain is a study of human T cells and chemical hapten exposure. Within the library, unique molecular identifiers were attached to each individual cDNA molecule. Via MiXCR, TCRdb re-called the RACE reads, giving one row per CDR3 protein. The sample gives approximately 90,000 distinct CDR3 sequences, about 28% of which show up once; about a tenth is in the top ten. General observations from the study: It was expanded TCRs that formed significantly more large CDR3 similarity clusters than controls did.

Time point indicated: patch test 3, about 24 weeks after DPC sensitization. Described treatment: therapeutic diphenylcyclopropenone sensitization with weekly scalp DPC. This CDR3 comprises 14 residues. Germline CDR1 reads SGHRS; CDR2 reads YFSETQ. V lost 5 bases to trimming and J lost 5 bases, with 15 bases between them. A note on this clonotype: Its antigen remains unknown.

V and J are TRBV5-1 and TRBJ2-3, with D possibly being TRBD2 (5 bases). The specimen was whole blood, collected in connection with sensitization to the hapten diphenylcyclopropenone (DPC). This sequence originates from a man in his forties or fifties with alopecia areata. Some clones in this sample may be carry-over from other donors' samples. The CDR3 reads CASSLTLALDTQYF. As DNA, the CDR3 is TGCGCCAGCAGTTTGACTCTAGCTTTAGATACGCAGTATTTT. The full variable domain, rest sourced from reference TRBV5-1 and TRBJ2-3, is KAGVTQTPRYLIKTRGQQVTLSCSPISGHRSVSWYQQTPGQGLQFLFEYFSETQRNKGNFPGRFSGRQFSNSRSEMNVSTLELGDSALYLCASSLTLALDTQYFGPGTRLTVL.